This TCR beta chain appears in the sequencing data of a study of naive and memory T cell subsets. Two oligonucleotides, mixed equimolar, formed the beta constant-region primer covering TRBC1 and TRBC2. The ligated cDNA underwent four PCR rounds using SP2 and nested alpha and beta constant-region primers. TCRdb re-called the UMI-ligation and nested PCR reads with MiXCR, one entry per CDR3 protein. The data show just over 80,000 distinct CDR3 sequences, 9% seen once. Whole-study results and caveats: In naive cells, over 95% of TCR sequences were seen only once.

CD8 T cells were positively selected from what remained after CD4 positive selection. The table lists this clonotype with many counts. The antigen is not known. This clonotype originated in a human donor in good health. The material sequenced was naive CD8+ T cells from blood.

CDR3 amino acids: CASSLPPDRVIYEQYF. The CDR3 nucleotides read TGTGCCAGCAGTTTACCTCCGGACAGAGTGATCTACGAGCAGTACTTC. The V gene is TRBV28, the J gene TRBJ2-7, with D perhaps matching TRBD1 (6 bases). The CDR3 consists of 16 residues. Germline assignment: CDR1 MDHEN and CDR2 SYDVKM. V lost 2 bases and J 3 bases, leaving 17 bases between the germline ends.